The next 21 T cell receptor beta chains were all read from a single sample in a study of cytomegalovirus exposure and HLA in healthy donors. Both 60 Vbeta primers and 13 Jbeta primers went into the PCR. Sequenced by immunoSEQ multiplex PCR; TCRdb stores in-frame clones only, minus some. The table shows roughly 180,000 clones, with more than 70% occurring only once. Sequencing used PBMCs. These receptors were obtained from a man younger than 40 in good health and CMV-seronegative.

The chain recombines TRBV5-1 with TRBJ2-7, with TRBD2 as a possible D gene (6 bases). Germline V gene sequence: CDR1 SGHRS, CDR2 YFSETQ. The CDR3 loop spans 14 amino acids. V lost 2 bases to trimming and J lost 6 bases, with 15 bases between them. The CDR3 loop is CASSFRETATEQYF. In DNA, the CDR3 is TGCGCCAGCAGCTTCCGGGAGACCGCCACCGAGCAGTACTTC.

The chain recombines TRBV13 with TRBJ2-7, with 7 positions matching TRBD1. After removal of 4 bases from V and 4 bases from J, the junction contained 4 bases not matched to a gene. Germline V CDR1 and CDR2: PRHDT, FYEKMQ (reference sequence). There are 13 residues in the CDR3. CDR3 amino acids: CASSSQGKYEQYF. The CDR3 coding sequence is TGTGCCAGCAGCTCACAGGGGAAGTACGAGCAGTACTTC.

The chain combines TRBV18 with TRBJ1-1, with D hard to call. V was shortened by 2 bases and J by 2 bases, with 9 bases between the two germline ends. CDR3 length: 14 amino acids. Germline V gene data show CDR1 as KGHSH and CDR2 as LQKENI. CDR3 sequence: CASSPIKLNTEAFF. CDR3 coding DNA: TGTGCCAGCTCACCAATCAAACTTAACACTGAAGCTTTCTTT.

This chain uses TRBV5-1 with TRBJ1-5; D uncertain. The V and J ends lost 0 bases and 6 bases respectively, with 16 bases between them. The CDR3 is 16 residues long. The germline CDR1 and CDR2 sequences are SGHRS and YFSETQ. The CDR3: CASSLDPGVSSQPQHF. As DNA, the CDR3 is TGCGCCAGCAGCTTGGATCCCGGGGTCTCCTCTCAGCCCCAGCATTTT.

V usage is TRBV4-1 and J usage is TRBJ1-1; D might be TRBD1 (5 bases). Trimming shortened V by 2 bases and J by 1 base, and 17 bases separated the two germline ends. Germline V lookup: CDR1 MGHRA, CDR2 YSYEKL. The length of the CDR3 is 17 residues. CDR3 residues: CASSQPGRGGSNTEAFF. The CDR3 DNA reads TGCGCCAGCAGCCAACCAGGTCGGGGGGGATCGAACACTGAAGCTTTCTTT.

The chain links TRBV29-1 to TRBJ2-1; 7 nucleotides line up with TRBD2. V trimming: 1 base; J trimming: 6 bases; junction bases outside the gene matches: 12. The length of the CDR3 is 16 residues. The germline V gene encodes CDR1 SQVTM and CDR2 ANQGSEA. This chain's CDR3 is CSVEGVRAGVINEQFF. The CDR3 nucleotides read TGCAGCGTTGAAGGGGTGCGGGCGGGAGTTATCAATGAGCAGTTCTTC.

The V gene is TRBV5-1, the J gene TRBJ2-2, with D possibly TRBD2 on 6 matching bases. The length of the CDR3 is 19 residues. Deletions cut 1 base from V and 1 base from J, with 20 bases between. In germline, CDR1 is SGHRS, CDR2 YFSETQ. In DNA, the CDR3 is TGCGCCAGCAGCTTGTCGTTCGCGGGGCGGGCTCAGAACACCGGGGAGCTGTTTTTT. Encoded protein: CASSLSFAGRAQNTGELFF.

Of note for this clone: The same CDR3 also results from other DNA sequences found in this sample. The chain is built from TRBV27 and TRBJ1-1, with TRBD1 as a possible D gene (5 bases). Germline loops: CDR1 MNHEY, CDR2 SMNVEV (reference sequence). Trimming shortened V by 2 bases and J by 1 base, and 8 bases separated the two germline ends. The CDR3 loop spans 14 amino acids. CDR3 in DNA: TGTGCCAGCAGTTTACTGGGGGGGAACACTGAAGCTTTCTTT. Protein sequence: CASSLLGGNTEAFF.

The rearrangement joins TRBV23-1 to TRBJ2-7; TRBD1 aligns across 10 bases. TRBV23-1 is noted as an ORF with a role that remains uncertain. Unmatched junction bases numbered 1, after V lost 4 bases and J lost 1 base. This CDR3 comprises 14 residues. The CDR3 is CASSLGQGSYEQYF. The CDR3 region has the DNA TGCGCCAGCAGTCTGGGACAGGGGTCCTACGAGCAGTACTTC.

The rearrangement uses TRBV9 and TRBJ2-7; D is undetermined. CDR1 is SGDLS, CDR2 YYNGEE, per germline. The V and J ends lost 3 bases and 6 bases respectively, with 13 bases between them. The CDR3 loop spans 13 amino acids. CDR3 in DNA: TGTGCCAGCAGCGGTAGATACAGCAGCGAGCAGTACTTC. Its translation is CASSGRYSSEQYF.

CDR3 protein: CASRSRDSSYEQYF. The CDR3 DNA reads as TGTGCCAGTAGATCAAGGGACAGTTCATACGAGCAGTACTTC. The chain couples TRBV19 to TRBJ2-7; 7 nucleotides line up with TRBD1. With 6 bases clipped from V and 4 bases from J, the junction kept 9 bases outside the gene matches. The CDR3 covers 14 residues. CDR1 and CDR2 from the germline V gene are LNHDA and SQIVND (reference sequence).

The CDR3 is CASSLTPSGLAGLQETQYF. Written as DNA, the CDR3 is TGTGCCAGCAGCTTAACCCCCTCCGGGCTAGCGGGGCTTCAAGAGACCCAGTACTTC. The rearrangement uses TRBV7-9 and TRBJ2-5, with TRBD2 matching 9 bases. V lost 2 bases and J lost 2; bases outside the gene matches: 15. CDR1 is SEHNR, CDR2 FQNEAQ, per germline (reference sequence). The CDR3 consists of 19 residues. Drawing the rest from reference TRBV7-9 and TRBJ2-5, the complete variable domain is DTGVSQNPRHKITKRGQNVTFRCDPISEHNRLYWYRQTLGQGPEFLTYFQNEAQLEKSRLLSDRFSAERPKGSFSTLEIQRTEQGDSAMYLCASSLTPSGLAGLQETQYFGPGTRLLVL.

With respect to this clone: A junction boundary mismatches the germline segment, possibly from a read error. V usage is TRBV10-3 and J usage is TRBJ1-1; 7 bases line up with TRBD1. The CDR3 contains 11 residues. Germline V gives CDR1 ENHRY, CDR2 SYGVKD. The CDR3 sequence is CAISERDRITF. The CDR3 bases are TGTGCCATCAGTGAGCGGGACAGAATTACATTT.

The rearrangement joins TRBV28 to TRBJ2-1; unclear D gene. CDR3 length equals 12 residues. Per germline, CDR1 MDHEN and CDR2 SYDVKM. V lost 1 base and J lost 8, with 6 bases in between. The CDR3 is CASSLLFYEQFF. The CDR3 DNA reads as TGTGCCAGCAGTTTATTATTCTATGAGCAGTTCTTC.

This clone was observed once. The CDR3, as DNA: TGTGCCAGCAGCCCCGAAGCAGTCCTTAGGGGGGCTTTCTTT. Amino acids: CASSPEAVLRGAFF. V and J are TRBV5-4 and TRBJ1-1; D may be TRBD1 (6 bases). The CDR3 totals 14 residues. Germline V gene data show CDR1 as SGHNT and CDR2 as YYREEE (reference sequence). The germline V and J ends were trimmed by 4 bases and 11 bases, with 21 bases remaining between them.

This clone showed up just once. The chain has TRBV19 and TRBJ1-1; no firm D call. CDR1 and CDR2 (germline): LNHDA, SQIVND (reference sequence). The CDR3 has 13 amino acids. V was pared by 7 bases and J by 7 bases, with 16 bases between. CDR3 coding DNA: TGTGCCAGTAAACCGGGGTCGCCTTTTGAAGCTTTCTTT. Translating gives CASKPGSPFEAFF.

The rearrangement uses TRBV19 and TRBJ2-7; 11 positions match TRBD2. Germline V CDR1 and CDR2: LNHDA, SQIVND (reference sequence). The CDR3 sequence is 17 residues long. V lost 5 bases, J lost 7 bases, and 16 bases stayed unmatched. CDR3 nucleotide sequence: TGTGCCAGTAGTCCGTCTAGGGGGACTAGCGGTGTCTATGAGCAGTACTTC. Translation gives CASSPSRGTSGVYEQYF.

This clone was recorded only once. V and J are TRBV6-6 and TRBJ2-7, with D maybe TRBD2 (6 bases). Trimming removed 8 bases at V and 3 bases at J, with 20 bases between. The germline CDR1 and CDR2 sequences are MNHNY and SVGAGI (reference sequence). The CDR3 totals 15 residues. CDR3 sequence reads: CASSNFGTLLYEQYF. For the CDR3, the DNA is TGTGCCAGCTCTAATTTCGGGACTCTACTCTACGAGCAGTACTTC.

This clone was observed a handful of times. The V and J genes are TRBV4-3 and TRBJ1-2; TRBD1 matches 8 bases. The CDR3 covers 15 residues. V lost 0 bases, J lost 3 bases, and 3 bases stayed unmatched. The germline gives CDR1 LGHNA, CDR2 YSLEER. The CDR3 sequence is CASSQDRGLYYGYTF. For the CDR3, the DNA is TGCGCCAGCAGCCAAGACAGGGGGCTGTACTATGGCTACACCTTC.

In DNA, the CDR3 is TGTGCCAGTTCCGGGGGGCGGGGGGGTACAGATACGCAGTATTTT. Its translation is CASSGGRGGTDTQYF. J is TRBJ2-3 and V is TRBV19; 9 bases align to TRBD2. In germline, CDR1 is LNHDA, CDR2 SQIVND (reference sequence). J was trimmed by 3 bases and V by 8 bases; bases with no gene match: 9. The CDR3 contains 15 residues.

The chain links TRBV7-9 to TRBJ1-4; D gene uncertain. Trimming removed 2 bases at V and 4 bases at J, with 8 bases between. Germline CDR1 reads SEHNR; CDR2 reads FQNEAQ (reference sequence). There are 14 residues in the CDR3. The CDR3 bases are TGTGCCAGCAGCTTAACCCAGGTTAATGAAAAACTGTTTTTT. It encodes CASSLTQVNEKLFF. The full variable domain, with the rest looked up from reference TRBV7-9 and TRBJ1-4, is DTGVSQNPRHKITKRGQNVTFRCDPISEHNRLYWYRQTLGQGPEFLTYFQNEAQLEKSRLLSDRFSAERPKGSFSTLEIQRTEQGDSAMYLCASSLTQVNEKLFFGSGTQLSVL.